The source of this T cell receptor beta chain is a study of PD-L1 blockade in urothelial cancer. For the study at large: Anywhere from 0 to 3 prior chemotherapy regimens had been received by patients. Investigators checked blood 3 weeks (second dose) and 6 weeks after treatment start.

As for time point: peripheral blood 6 weeks after treatment start. Peripheral blood mononuclear cells were collected from every patient before and during treatment, yielding between 1 and 8 samples per patient. Produced via immunoSEQ multiplex PCR; TCRdb's table is partial and in-frame only. The repertoire holds approximately 20,000 clones, with around nine tenths as singletons. The germline CDR1 and CDR2 sequences are LGHNA and YSLEER. The V segment lost 1 base and the J segment 12 bases; nucleotides outside the gene matches: 8. The CDR3 sequence is 13 residues long. Study findings and constraints: Tumor-linked clones in blood grew more by 3 weeks in durable-benefit patients.

In its sample, this clone was seen once. Its antigen is undetermined. The TCR was taken from an older woman with urothelial cancer. This material consisted of PBMCs, taken around atezolizumab (anti-PD-L1) treatment. The chain uses TRBV4-3 and TRBJ2-7, with 8 nucleotides matching TRBD2. The CDR3 sequence is CASSQVTGGPGYF. The DNA for the CDR3 is TGCGCCAGCAGCCAAGTGACGGGGGGGCCCGGGTACTTC.